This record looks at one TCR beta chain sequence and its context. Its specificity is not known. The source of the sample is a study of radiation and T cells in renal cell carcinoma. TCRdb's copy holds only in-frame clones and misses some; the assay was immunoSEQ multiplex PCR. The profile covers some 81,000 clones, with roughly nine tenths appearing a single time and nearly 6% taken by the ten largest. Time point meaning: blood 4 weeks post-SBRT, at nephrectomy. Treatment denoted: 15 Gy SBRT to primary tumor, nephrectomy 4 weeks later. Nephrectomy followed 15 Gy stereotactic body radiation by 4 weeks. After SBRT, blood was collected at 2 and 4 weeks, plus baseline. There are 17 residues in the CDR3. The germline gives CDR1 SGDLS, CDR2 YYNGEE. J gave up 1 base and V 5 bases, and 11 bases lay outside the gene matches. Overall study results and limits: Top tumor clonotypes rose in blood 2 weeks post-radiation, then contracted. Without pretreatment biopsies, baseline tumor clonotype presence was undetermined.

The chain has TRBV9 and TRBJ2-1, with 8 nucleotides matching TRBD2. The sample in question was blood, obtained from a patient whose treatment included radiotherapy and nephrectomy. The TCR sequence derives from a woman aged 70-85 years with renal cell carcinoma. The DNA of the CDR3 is TGTGCCAGCAGTCGGGAGGGAGCGGGGAAGTCCTACAATGAGCAGTTCTTC. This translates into CASSREGAGKSYNEQFF.